Below, 15 T cell receptor beta chains from the same sample are listed, as sequenced in a study of blood T cell repertoires in COVID-19. Sequenced by immunoSEQ multiplex PCR; TCRdb stores in-frame clones only, minus some. The top ten hold under 3.5% of the sample, which has under 100,000 clones, approximately 86% seen once. Sequenced sample: peripheral blood. The origin of the receptors is a man in his forties or fifties with acute or convalescent COVID-19.

The gene calls are TRBV29-1 and TRBJ2-3; D perhaps matches TRBD2 (6 bases). The germline V and J ends were trimmed by 2 bases and 4 bases, with 16 bases remaining between them. The CDR3 runs to 15 residues. Germline V gene data show CDR1 as SQVTM and CDR2 as ANQGSEA. CDR3 sequence reads: CSVEKGGNGADTQYF. DNA of the CDR3: TGCAGCGTTGAAAAGGGCGGGAATGGGGCAGATACGCAGTATTTT.

The chain joins TRBV6-5 to TRBJ1-1; TRBD1 might be the D (5 bases). CDR3 length: 14 residues. Germline assignment: CDR1 MNHEY and CDR2 SVGAGI. V lost 0 bases and J lost 5, with 10 bases in between. The CDR3 loop is CASSYSQGFTEAFF. CDR3 nucleotides: TGTGCCAGCAGTTACTCGCAGGGTTTTACTGAAGCTTTCTTT.

The chain recombines TRBV6-5 with TRBJ1-6; 8 nucleotides align to TRBD1. The CDR3 consists of 14 residues. Germline V gene data show CDR1 as MNHEY and CDR2 as SVGAGI. V lost 7 bases to trimming and J lost 7 bases; unmatched junction nucleotides: 6. In DNA form, the CDR3 reads TGTGCCAGCACCCCGACAGGGGCAAATTCACCCCTCCACTTT. It yields the protein CASTPTGANSPLHF.

The chain is built from TRBV6-5 and TRBJ2-5, with 12 bases that match TRBD2. V was clipped by 2 bases and J by 4 bases; unmatched bases: 2. The CDR3 runs to 15 residues. Germline assignment: CDR1 MNHEY and CDR2 SVGAGI. Here the CDR3 reads CASSYRTSGVETQYF. DNA of the CDR3: TGTGCCAGCAGTTACCGGACTAGCGGGGTAGAGACCCAGTACTTC.

The genes are TRBV6-2 or TRBV6-3 and TRBJ2-7; weak D call: TRBD1 (6 bases). The CDR3 is 14 amino acids. The germline V gene encodes CDR1 MNHEY and CDR2 SVGEGT. Trimming left V 6 bases short and J 6 bases short, with 18 bases between. The CDR3 nucleotides read TGTGCCAGCAGCTGGGACAAGCTTAGTGCCGAGCAGTACTTC. This gives the protein CASSWDKLSAEQYF.

The genes are TRBV18 and TRBJ1-3; TRBD1 agrees at 8 bases. V was pared by 7 bases and J by 2 bases, with 4 bases of the junction left unmatched. The CDR3 has 14 amino acids. Germline CDR1 is KGHSH and CDR2 is LQKENI. The chain's CDR3 is CASFEQGAGNTIYF. The CDR3 DNA is TGTGCCAGCTTCGAACAGGGGGCTGGAAACACCATATATTTT. The complete variable domain, with remaining parts taken from reference TRBV18 and TRBJ1-3, reads NAGVMQNPRHLVRRRGQEARLRCSPMKGHSHVYWYRQLPEEGLKFMVYLQKENIIDESGMPKERFSAEFPKEGPSILRIQQVVRGDSAAYFCASFEQGAGNTIYFGEGSWLTVV.

This clone was observed once. The V and J genes are TRBV7-2 and TRBJ2-3; the match to TRBD2 covers 7 bases. CDR3 length equals 16 residues. Trimming at V came to 2 bases and at J to 0 bases, leaving 5 bases not matched to a gene. CDR1 is SGHTA, CDR2 FQGNSA, per germline. CDR3 residues: CASSLLGGYSTDTQYF. CDR3 sequence (DNA): TGTGCCAGCAGCTTACTCGGGGGGTATAGCACAGATACGCAGTATTTT.

The rearrangement links TRBV10-3 to TRBJ2-1; D is unclear. This CDR3 has 16 amino acids. Trimming stripped 0 bases from V and 4 bases from J, with 13 bases between. Germline V gene sequence: CDR1 ENHRY, CDR2 SYGVKD. The CDR3: CAISESGGSRYNEQFF. The CDR3 bases are TGTGCCATCAGTGAGTCAGGTGGCTCGAGGTACAATGAGCAGTTCTTC.

The V call is TRBV5-4, the J call TRBJ2-7; a possible D gene is TRBD2 (6 bases). Trimming took off 3 bases at V and 3 bases at J, with 16 bases between the two ends. The length of the CDR3 is 15 residues. Germline CDR1 SGHNT, CDR2 YYREEE (reference sequence). The CDR3 loop reads CASSSVGSGSYEQYF. CDR3 nucleotides: TGTGCCAGCAGCTCGGTGGGTAGCGGAAGCTACGAGCAGTACTTC.

This clone was seen just once. This chain connects TRBV12-3 or TRBV12-4 to TRBJ1-1, with TRBD1 matching over 9 bases. J was trimmed by 10 bases and V by 5 bases; bases with no gene match: 5. There are 12 residues in the CDR3. CDR3 sequence: CASSQTDRGAFF. The CDR3 region has the DNA TGTGCCAGCAGTCAAACGGACAGGGGAGCTTTCTTT.

The chain joins TRBV3-1 (or the pseudogene TRBV3-2) to TRBJ1-1, with D hard to call. Per germline, CDR1 LGHDT and CDR2 YNNKEL (reference sequence). This CDR3 spans 13 amino acids. Trimming removed 1 base at V and 1 base at J, with 4 bases between. CDR3 sequence: CASSQGGNTEAFF. The CDR3 DNA reads TGTGCCAGCAGCCAAGGAGGGAACACTGAAGCTTTCTTT.

The chain uses TRBV29-1 and TRBJ1-2, with 7 bases matching TRBD1. The CDR3 sequence is 16 residues long. The germline V gene has CDR1 SQVTM and CDR2 ANQGSEA. V gave up 7 bases and J gave up 1 base; unmatched junction bases: 15. CDR3 sequence: CSATPDREVINYGYTF. In nucleotides, the CDR3 is TGCAGCGCTACTCCCGACAGGGAAGTAATTAACTATGGCTACACCTTC. The full variable domain, its missing parts supplied by reference TRBV29-1 and TRBJ1-2, is SAVISQKPSRDICQRGTSLTIQCQVDSQVTMMFWYRQQPGQSLTLIATANQGSEATYESGFVIDKFPISRPNLTFSTLTVSNMSPEDSSIYLCSATPDREVINYGYTFGSGTRLTVV.

The chain has TRBV18 and TRBJ1-1; TRBD1 matches at 9 bases. J was trimmed by 11 bases and V by 0 bases; bases with no gene match: 7. The germline V gene encodes CDR1 KGHSH and CDR2 LQKENI. The CDR3 runs to 14 residues. The CDR3 bases are TGTGCCAGCTCACCACCCTCGGACAGGGGAGGCGCTTTCTTT. The encoded protein is CASSPPSDRGGAFF.

The CDR3 sequence: CASSLTGRNTGELFF. CDR3 DNA sequence: TGTGCCAGCAGCTTAACCGGGAGGAACACCGGGGAGCTGTTTTTT. The chain has TRBV7-8 and TRBJ2-2; D perhaps matches TRBD2 (6 bases). CDR1 SGHVS and CDR2 FQNEAQ come from the germline V gene. CDR3 size: 15 residues. The ends were cut back, 2 bases at V and 1 base at J, with 8 bases in the middle. Complete variable domain (other parts from reference TRBV7-8 and TRBJ2-2): GAGVSQSPRYKVAKRGQDVALRCDPISGHVSLFWYQQALGQGPEFLTYFQNEAQLDKSGLPSDRFFAERPEGSVSTLKIQRTQQEDSAVYLCASSLTGRNTGELFFGEGSRLTVL.

V and J are TRBV9 and TRBJ2-5; tentative D call: TRBD2 (5 bases). There are 18 residues in the CDR3. The V end was cut by 3 bases, the J end by 2 bases, with 23 bases between. CDR1 and CDR2 from the germline V gene are SGDLS and YYNGEE. The CDR3 DNA reads TGTGCCAGCAGCGGTAGCGAGCCCCTTACAAGCCTGCAAGAGACCCAGTACTTC. Its translation: CASSGSEPLTSLQETQYF.